This T cell receptor beta chain was found in a study of T cells in Graves' hyperthyroidism and ophthalmopathy. This clonotype was seen at least ten times. Its antigen remains unknown. Diagnoses rested on clinical symptoms, serum thyroxine and TRAb, thyroid ultrasound and orbital computed tomography. V lost 1 base, J lost 0 bases, and 13 bases lay in between. This CDR3 has 16 amino acids. Germline V gives CDR1 KGHSH, CDR2 LQKENI. Study results and caveats: The majority of expanded thyroid clonotypes above 0.001 also appeared in blood.

RNA transcripts gave rise to amplified TCR beta CDR3 regions. An initial round of RT-PCR targeting the TCR CDR3 relied on the HTBI primer set. TCRdb reanalysed the multiplex PCR reads using MiXCR and keeps one entry per CDR3 protein. The repertoire holds some 270,000 distinct CDR3 sequences, with around 25% as singletons. The chain combines TRBV18 with TRBJ2-7; D possibly uses TRBD1 or TRBD2 (5 bases each). Sequenced sample: blood. The TCR was taken from a woman aged 40-49 years with Graves' ophthalmopathy. In DNA, the CDR3 is TGTGCCAGCTCACCACAGGGGAGCTACCTCTCCTACGAGCAGTACTTC. Protein product: CASSPQGSYLSYEQYF.